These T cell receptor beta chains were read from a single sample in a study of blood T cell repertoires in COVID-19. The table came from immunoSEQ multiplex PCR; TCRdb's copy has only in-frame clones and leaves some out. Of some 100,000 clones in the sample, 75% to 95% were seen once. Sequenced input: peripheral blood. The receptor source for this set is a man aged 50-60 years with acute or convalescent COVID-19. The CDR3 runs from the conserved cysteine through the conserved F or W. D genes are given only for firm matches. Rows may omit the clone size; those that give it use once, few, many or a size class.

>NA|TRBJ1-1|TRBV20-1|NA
TGCAGTGCTAGTGGCCTAACAGGGAACACTGAAGCTTTCTTT
CSASGLTGNTEAFF
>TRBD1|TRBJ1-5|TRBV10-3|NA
TGTGCCATCAGTGGAGGGACAGGGGGCCAGCATTTT
CAISGGTGGQHF
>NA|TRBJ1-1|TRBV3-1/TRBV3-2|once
TGTGCCAGCAGTTGGGGGGGGAACACTGAAGCTTTCTTT
CASSWGGNTEAFF
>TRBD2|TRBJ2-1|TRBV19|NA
TGTGCCAGTAGCAGACTTGGGACTAGCGGGAGGACACTGTCCTACAATGAGCAGTTCTTC
CASSRLGTSGRTLSYNEQFF
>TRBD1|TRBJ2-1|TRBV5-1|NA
TGCGCCAGCAGCATAGGACAGGATACTCATGAGCAGTTCTTC
CASSIGQDTHEQFF
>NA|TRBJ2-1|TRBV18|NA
TGTGCCAGCTCACCCCGGACTCTTTCAAGCTCCTACAATGAGCAGTTCTTC
CASSPRTLSSSYNEQFF
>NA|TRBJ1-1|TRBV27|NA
TGTGCCAGCTGGTTATTGAGCTGGGCCTCCGGGGAATACAAACTTGAAGCTTTCTTT
CASWLLSWASGEYKLEAFF
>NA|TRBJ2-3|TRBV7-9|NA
TGTGCCAGCAGCCTCGACTCGAATACAGATACGCAGTATTTT
CASSLDSNTDTQYF
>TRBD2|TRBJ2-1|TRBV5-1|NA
TGCGCCAGCAGCTTAACGGCCGGGACTAGCGTAATCAATGAGCAGTTCTTC
CASSLTAGTSVINEQFF
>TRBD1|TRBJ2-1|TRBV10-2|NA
TGCGCCAGCACCGACAGGGGGAGATACAATGAGCAGTTCTTC
CASTDRGRYNEQFF
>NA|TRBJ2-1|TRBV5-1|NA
TGCGCCAGCAGCCCCCCGCGAGTTTATGAGCAGTTCTTC
CASSPPRVYEQFF
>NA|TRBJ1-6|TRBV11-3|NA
TGTGCCAGCAGCGCGAAATCTGACAGAAATTCACCCCTCCACTTT
CASSAKSDRNSPLHF
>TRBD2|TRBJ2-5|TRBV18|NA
TGTGCCAGCTCACCATCCCTAGCGGGAGCGCAAGAGACCCAGTACTTC
CASSPSLAGAQETQYF
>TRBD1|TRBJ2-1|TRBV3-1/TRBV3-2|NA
TGTGCCAGCAGCCAAGATTTCGGGACAGTTTCCAATGAGCAGTTCTTC
CASSQDFGTVSNEQFF
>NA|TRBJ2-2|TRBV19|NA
TGTGCCAGTAGTACCGGCGGCTCTTCCATCACCGGGGAGCTGTTTTTT
CASSTGGSSITGELFF
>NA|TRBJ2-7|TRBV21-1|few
TGTGCCAGCAGCCCTCGGACTAGCGGGCCCAACGAGCAGTACTTC
CASSPRTSGPNEQYF
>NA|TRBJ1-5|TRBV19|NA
TGTGCCAGTAGTATAGATAAGTGGCAGGGGAGCAATCAGCCCCAGCATTTT
CASSIDKWQGSNQPQHF
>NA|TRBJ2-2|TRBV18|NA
TGTGCCAGCTCACCTCAGGGGAACACCGGGGAGCTGTTTTTT
CASSPQGNTGELFF
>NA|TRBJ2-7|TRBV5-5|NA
TGTGCCAGCAGCTTCACGACAGACTTCTCCTACGAGCAGTACTTC
CASSFTTDFSYEQYF
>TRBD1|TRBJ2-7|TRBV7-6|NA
TGTGCCAGCAGCGCCGACAGGGTGCGTGAGCAGTACTTC
CASSADRVREQYF
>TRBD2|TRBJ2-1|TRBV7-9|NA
TGTGCCATCCCCCAGAGCGGGAGGGAGCCGGGGAACAATGAGCAGTTCTTC
CAIPQSGREPGNNEQFF
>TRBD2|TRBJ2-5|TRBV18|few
TGTGCCAGCTCACCGGGACTAGCGGGAGGGTTCCAAGAGACCCAGTACTTC
CASSPGLAGGFQETQYF
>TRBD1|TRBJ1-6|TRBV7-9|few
TGTGCCAGCAGCTCGGGACAGGCCAATTCACCCCTCCACTTT
CASSSGQANSPLHF
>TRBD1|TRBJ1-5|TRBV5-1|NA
TGCGCCAGCAGCGCAGGGACAGGGGGTCTTGGGCAGCCCCAGCATTTT
CASSAGTGGLGQPQHF
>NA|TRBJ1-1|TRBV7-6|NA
TGTGCCAGCAGCGAGGGGCAGGGGAGGAACACTGAAGCTTTCTTT
CASSEGQGRNTEAFF
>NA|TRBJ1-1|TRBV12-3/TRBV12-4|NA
TGTGCCAGCAGTCTCACAGAAAACACTGAAGCTTTCTTT
CASSLTENTEAFF
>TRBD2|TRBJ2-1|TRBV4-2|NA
TGTGCCAGCAGCTTAGCGGGAGCGGGGGGGCAGTTCTTC
CASSLAGAGGQFF
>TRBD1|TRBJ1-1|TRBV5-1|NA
TGCGCCAGCAGCCCAAGAGACAGGACAGGGGGAACTGAAGCTTTCTTT
CASSPRDRTGGTEAFF
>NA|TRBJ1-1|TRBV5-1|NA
TGCGCCAGCAGCTTTGGAGGGATCTTCAGCACTGAAGCTTTCTTT
CASSFGGIFSTEAFF
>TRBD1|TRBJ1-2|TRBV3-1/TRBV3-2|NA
TGTGCCAGCAGCCAAGGAGGGGGCGGCTACACCTTC
CASSQGGGGYTF